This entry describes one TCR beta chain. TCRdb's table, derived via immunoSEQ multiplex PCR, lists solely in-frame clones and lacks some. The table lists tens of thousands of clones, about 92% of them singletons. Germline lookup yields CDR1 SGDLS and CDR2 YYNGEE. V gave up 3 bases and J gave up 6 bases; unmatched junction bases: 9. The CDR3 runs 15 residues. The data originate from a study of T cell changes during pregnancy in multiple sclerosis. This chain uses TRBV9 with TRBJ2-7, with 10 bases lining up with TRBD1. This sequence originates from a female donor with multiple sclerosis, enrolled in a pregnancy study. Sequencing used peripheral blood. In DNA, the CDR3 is TGTGCCAGCAGCGCCTTAAGCCGGGACAGGGGCGAGCAGTACTTC. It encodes CASSALSRDRGEQYF. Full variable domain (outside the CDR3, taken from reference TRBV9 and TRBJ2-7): DSGVTQTPKHLITATGQRVTLRCSPRSGDLSVYWYQQSLDQGLQFLIQYYNGEERAKGNILERFSAQQFPDLHSELNLSSLELGDSALYFCASSALSRDRGEQYFGPGTRLTVT.